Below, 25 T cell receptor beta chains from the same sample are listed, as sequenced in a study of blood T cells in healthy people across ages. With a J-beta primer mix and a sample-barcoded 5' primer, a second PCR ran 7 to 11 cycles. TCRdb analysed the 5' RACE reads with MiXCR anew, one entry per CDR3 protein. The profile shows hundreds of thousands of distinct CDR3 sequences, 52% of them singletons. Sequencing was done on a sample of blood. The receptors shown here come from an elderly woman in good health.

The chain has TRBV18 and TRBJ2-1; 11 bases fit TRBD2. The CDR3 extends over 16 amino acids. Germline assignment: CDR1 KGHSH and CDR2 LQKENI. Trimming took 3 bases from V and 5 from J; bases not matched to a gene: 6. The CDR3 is CASSPGLAGINNEQFF. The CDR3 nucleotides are TGTGCCAGCTCACCCGGACTAGCGGGTATCAACAATGAGCAGTTCTTC.

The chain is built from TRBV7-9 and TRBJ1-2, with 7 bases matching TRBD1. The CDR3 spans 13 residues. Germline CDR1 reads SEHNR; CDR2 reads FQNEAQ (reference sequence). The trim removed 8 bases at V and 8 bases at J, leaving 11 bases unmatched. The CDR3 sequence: CASVPTGFWGYTF. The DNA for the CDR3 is TGTGCCAGCGTCCCGACAGGGTTCTGGGGCTACACCTTC.

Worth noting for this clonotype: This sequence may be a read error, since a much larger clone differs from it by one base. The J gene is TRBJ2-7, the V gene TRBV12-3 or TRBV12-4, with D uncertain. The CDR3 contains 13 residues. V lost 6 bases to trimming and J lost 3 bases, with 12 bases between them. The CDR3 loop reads CASRILGVYEQYF. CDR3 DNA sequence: TGTGCCAGCAGGATACTGGGTGTCTACGAGCAGTACTTC.

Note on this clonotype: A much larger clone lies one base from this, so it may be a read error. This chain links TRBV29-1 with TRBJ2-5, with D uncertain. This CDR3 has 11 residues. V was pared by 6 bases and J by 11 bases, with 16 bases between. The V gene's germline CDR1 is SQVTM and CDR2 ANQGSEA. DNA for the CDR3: TGCAGCGTCGCCACTAACAATGAGCAGTACTTC. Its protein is CSVATNNEQYF.

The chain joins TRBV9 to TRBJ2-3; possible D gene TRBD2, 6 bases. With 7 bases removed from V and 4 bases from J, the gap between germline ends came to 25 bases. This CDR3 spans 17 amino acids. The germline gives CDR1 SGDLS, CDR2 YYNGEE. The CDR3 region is CASSVGYDGGASDTQYF. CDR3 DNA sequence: TGTGCCAGCTCCGTGGGCTACGACGGAGGGGCTTCAGATACGCAGTATTTT.

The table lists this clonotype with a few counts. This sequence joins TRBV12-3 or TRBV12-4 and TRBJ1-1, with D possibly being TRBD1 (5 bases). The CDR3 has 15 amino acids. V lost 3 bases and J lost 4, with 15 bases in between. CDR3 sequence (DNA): TGTGCCAGCAGTTTGGCCCCACAGGTCGGCACTGAAGCTTTCTTT. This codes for CASSLAPQVGTEAFF.

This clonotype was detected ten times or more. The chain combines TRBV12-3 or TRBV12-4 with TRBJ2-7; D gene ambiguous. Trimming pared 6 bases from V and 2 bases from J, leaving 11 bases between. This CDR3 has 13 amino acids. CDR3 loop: CASRSGPAYEQYF. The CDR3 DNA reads TGTGCCAGCAGATCGGGCCCCGCCTACGAGCAGTACTTC.

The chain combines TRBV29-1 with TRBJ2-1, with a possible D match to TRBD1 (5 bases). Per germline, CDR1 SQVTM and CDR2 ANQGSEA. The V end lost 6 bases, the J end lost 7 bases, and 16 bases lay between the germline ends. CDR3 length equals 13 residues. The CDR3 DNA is TGCAGCGTCGACAGTCTCTTTAATAATGAGCAGTTCTTC. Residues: CSVDSLFNNEQFF.

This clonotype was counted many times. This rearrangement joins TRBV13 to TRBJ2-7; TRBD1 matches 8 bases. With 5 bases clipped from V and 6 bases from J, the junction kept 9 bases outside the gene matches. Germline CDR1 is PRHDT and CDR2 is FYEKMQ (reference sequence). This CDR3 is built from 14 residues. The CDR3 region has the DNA TGTGCCAGCAGCCTCTCCGACAGGGGTTCCGAGCAGTACTTC. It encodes CASSLSDRGSEQYF.

CDR3 sequence: CATSRTTLADNEQFF. The CDR3 region has the DNA TGTGCCACCAGCAGAACTACTCTAGCGGATAATGAGCAGTTCTTC. The V call is TRBV15, the J call TRBJ2-1; 7 bases match TRBD2. The CDR3 covers 15 residues. Germline CDR1 is LNHNV and CDR2 is YYDKDF (reference sequence). With 2 bases clipped from V and 7 bases from J, the junction kept 8 bases outside the gene matches.

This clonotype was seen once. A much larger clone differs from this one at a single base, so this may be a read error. This CDR3 reads CSARNRDDGHYNEQVF. The CDR3 region has the DNA TGCAGTGCTAGAAACAGGGATGATGGCCATTACAATGAGCAGGTCTTC. The rearrangement links TRBV20-1 to TRBJ2-1, with a tentative D call TRBD1 (6 bases). CDR1 is DFQATT and CDR2 is SNEGSKA in the germline V gene (reference sequence). CDR3 size: 16 residues.

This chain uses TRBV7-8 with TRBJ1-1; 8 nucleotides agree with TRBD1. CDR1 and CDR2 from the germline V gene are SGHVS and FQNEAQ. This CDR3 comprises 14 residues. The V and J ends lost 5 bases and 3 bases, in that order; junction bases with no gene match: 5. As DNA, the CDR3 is TGTGCCAGCAGCACGAGGGGACAGGACACTGAAGCTTTCTTT. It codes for CASSTRGQDTEAFF.

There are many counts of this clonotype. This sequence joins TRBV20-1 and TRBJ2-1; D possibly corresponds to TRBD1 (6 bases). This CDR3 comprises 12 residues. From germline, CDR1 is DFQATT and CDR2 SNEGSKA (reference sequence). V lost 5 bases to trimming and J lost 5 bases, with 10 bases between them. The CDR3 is CSASRTDNEQFF. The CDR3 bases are TGCAGTGCTTCTCGGACAGACAATGAGCAGTTCTTC.

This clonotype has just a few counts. In DNA form, the CDR3 reads TGCGCCAGCAGCTTGGCCGGACAGACAATGAACACTGAAGCTTTCTTT. It codes for CASSLAGQTMNTEAFF. The chain recombines TRBV5-1 with TRBJ1-1; maybe TRBD1 (6 bases). The V gene lost 0 bases and the J gene lost 0 bases, with 12 bases spanning the gap. The CDR3 is 16 amino acids. The germline gives CDR1 SGHRS, CDR2 YFSETQ.

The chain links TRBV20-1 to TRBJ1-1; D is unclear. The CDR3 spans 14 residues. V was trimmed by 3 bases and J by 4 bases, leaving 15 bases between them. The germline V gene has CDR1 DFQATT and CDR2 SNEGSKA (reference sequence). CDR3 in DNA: TGCAGTGCTAGTCAAATCCGGTGGAGCACTGAAGCTTTCTTT. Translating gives CSASQIRWSTEAFF.

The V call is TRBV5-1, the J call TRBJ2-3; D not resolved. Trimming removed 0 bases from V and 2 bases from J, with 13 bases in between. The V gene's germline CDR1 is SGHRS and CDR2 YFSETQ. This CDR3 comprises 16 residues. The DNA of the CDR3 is TGCGCCAGCAGCTTGGCATCGAGGCGGTACACAGATACGCAGTATTTT. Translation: CASSLASRRYTDTQYF. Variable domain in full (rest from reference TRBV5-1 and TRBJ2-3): KAGVTQTPRYLIKTRGQQVTLSCSPISGHRSVSWYQQTPGQGLQFLFEYFSETQRNKGNFPGRFSGRQFSNSRSEMNVSTLELGDSALYLCASSLASRRYTDTQYFGPGTRLTVL.

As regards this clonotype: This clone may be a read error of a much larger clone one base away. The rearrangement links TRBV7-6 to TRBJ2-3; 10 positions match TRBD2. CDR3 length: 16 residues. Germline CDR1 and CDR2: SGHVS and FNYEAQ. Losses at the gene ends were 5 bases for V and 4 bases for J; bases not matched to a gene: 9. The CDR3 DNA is TGTGCCAGCAGCCGTAGCGGGGGGCGAAGCGCAGATACGCAGTATTTT. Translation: CASSRSGGRSADTQYF.

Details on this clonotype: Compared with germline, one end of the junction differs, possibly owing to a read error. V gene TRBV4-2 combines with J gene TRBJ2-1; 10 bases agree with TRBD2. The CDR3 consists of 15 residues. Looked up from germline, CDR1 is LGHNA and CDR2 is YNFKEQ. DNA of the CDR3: TGTGCCAGCAGTCCCCTAGCGGGGGACTACAGTGAGCAGTTCTTC. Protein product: CASSPLAGDYSEQFF.

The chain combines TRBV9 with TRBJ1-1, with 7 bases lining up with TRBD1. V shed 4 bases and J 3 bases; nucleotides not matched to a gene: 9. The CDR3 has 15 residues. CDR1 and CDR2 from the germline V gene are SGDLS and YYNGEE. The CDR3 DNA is TGTGCCAGCAGCATAGCCCCGGACAGGTACACTGAAGCTTTCTTT. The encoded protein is CASSIAPDRYTEAFF.

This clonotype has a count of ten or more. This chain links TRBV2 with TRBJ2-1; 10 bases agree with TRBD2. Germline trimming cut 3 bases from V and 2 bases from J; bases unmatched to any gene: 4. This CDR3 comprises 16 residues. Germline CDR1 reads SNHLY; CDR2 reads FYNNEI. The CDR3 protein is CASSDRAGGAYNEQFF. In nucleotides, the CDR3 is TGTGCCAGCAGTGACCGAGCGGGAGGGGCCTACAATGAGCAGTTCTTC.

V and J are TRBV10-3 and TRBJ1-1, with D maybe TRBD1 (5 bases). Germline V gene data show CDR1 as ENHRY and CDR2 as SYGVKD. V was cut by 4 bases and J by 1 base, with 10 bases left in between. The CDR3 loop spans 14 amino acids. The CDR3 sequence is CAISGGVRNTEAFF. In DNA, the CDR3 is TGTGCCATCAGTGGGGGGGTAAGGAACACTGAAGCTTTCTTT.

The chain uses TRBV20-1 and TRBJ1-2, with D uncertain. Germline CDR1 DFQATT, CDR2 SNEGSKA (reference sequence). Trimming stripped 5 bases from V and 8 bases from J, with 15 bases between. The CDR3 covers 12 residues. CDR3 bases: TGCAGTGCTGCTTCTCCAGGAGACGGCTACACCTTC. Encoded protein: CSAASPGDGYTF.

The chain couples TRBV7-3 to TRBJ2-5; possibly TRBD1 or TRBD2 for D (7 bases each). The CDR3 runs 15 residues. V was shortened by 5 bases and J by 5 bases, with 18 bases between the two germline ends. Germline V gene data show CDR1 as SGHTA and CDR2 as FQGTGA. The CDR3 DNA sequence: TGTGCCAGCAGCCTGGGACAGAGGGGAGGGGAGACCCAGTACTTC. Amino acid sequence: CASSLGQRGGETQYF.

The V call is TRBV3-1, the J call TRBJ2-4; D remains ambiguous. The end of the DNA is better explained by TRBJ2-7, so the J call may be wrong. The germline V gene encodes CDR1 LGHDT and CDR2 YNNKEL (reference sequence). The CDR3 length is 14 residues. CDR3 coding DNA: TGTGCCAGCAGCCAAGTGGGCGGCCTCTACGAGCAGTACTTC. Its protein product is CASSQVGGLYEQYF.

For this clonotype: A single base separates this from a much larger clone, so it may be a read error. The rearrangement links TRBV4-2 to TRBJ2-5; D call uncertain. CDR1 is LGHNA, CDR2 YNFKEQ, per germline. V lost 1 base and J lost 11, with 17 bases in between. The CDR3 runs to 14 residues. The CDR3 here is CASSQAGSGDEQYF. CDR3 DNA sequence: TGTGCCAGCAGCCAAGCTGGTAGTGGCGATGAGCAGTACTTC.